Listed below are T cell receptor beta chains from one sample, sequenced in a study of blood T cell repertoires in COVID-19. Clones were sequenced by immunoSEQ multiplex PCR, and TCRdb holds only the in-frame ones, with some missing. The top ten hold less than 25% of the sample, which has about 180,000 clones, around 85% seen once. The specimen sequenced was peripheral blood. Source of these receptors: a man aged 65 to 79 with active or convalescent COVID-19. Each CDR3 is given with its conserved first and last residue. The D gene is left open where the match is weak. Size values are once, few and many counts, or a class for expanded clones, and some rows have none.

J gene,clone size,D gene,V gene,CDR3 protein,CDR3 DNA
TRBJ2-1,few,TRBD2,TRBV29-1,CSVSSGRSSSYNEQFF,TGCAGCGTGTCTAGCGGGAGGTCGAGCTCCTACAATGAGCAGTTCTTC
TRBJ2-5,NA,TRBD1,TRBV18,CASSPRQTGGLETQYF,TGTGCCAGCTCACCCCGGCAGACAGGGGGCCTGGAGACCCAGTACTTC
TRBJ2-1,NA,NA,TRBV28,CASSTPFGLMNEQFF,TGTGCCAGCAGTACCCCGTTTGGGCTTATGAATGAGCAGTTCTTC
TRBJ2-7,many,NA,TRBV5-5,CASSIAGAYEQYF,TGTGCCAGCAGCATTGCGGGGGCTTACGAGCAGTACTTC
TRBJ1-2,NA,NA,TRBV6-1,CASSERGLGGYTF,TGTGCCAGCAGTGAACGGGGGTTGGGTGGCTACACCTTC
TRBJ1-2,NA,TRBD1,TRBV18,CASSPPSTGANYGYTF,TGTGCCAGCTCACCACCGTCAACAGGGGCTAACTATGGCTACACCTTC
TRBJ1-2,once,TRBD1,TRBV28,CASYTGGYGYTF,TGTGCCAGTTATACAGGGGGCTATGGCTACACCTTC
TRBJ2-1,NA,NA,TRBV6-4,CASSGSSRSSYNEQFF,TGTGCCAGCAGTGGTTCTAGCAGGAGCTCCTACAATGAGCAGTTCTTC
TRBJ1-4,NA,TRBD1,TRBV28,CASRWDRGTNEKLFF,TGTGCCAGCAGATGGGACAGGGGAACTAATGAAAAACTGTTTTTT
TRBJ1-1,NA,NA,TRBV5-1,CASSLDGGSSLKAFF,TGCGCCAGCAGCTTGGATGGCGGATCTTCACTTAAAGCTTTCTTT
TRBJ1-3,NA,NA,TRBV6-2/TRBV6-3,CASSYGGTAHISGNTIYF,TGTGCCAGCAGTTACGGCGGGACGGCACATATCTCTGGAAACACCATATATTTT
TRBJ2-3,NA,NA,TRBV7-2,CASSSFGTDTQYF,TGTGCCAGCAGCAGCTTCGGGACAGATACGCAGTATTTT
TRBJ1-4,NA,TRBD1,TRBV28,CASRYRRTGNNEKLFF,TGTGCCAGCAGATACCGACGGACAGGGAATAATGAAAAACTGTTTTTT
TRBJ1-2,many,TRBD1,TRBV19,CASSRGTGTWYGYTF,TGTGCCAGTAGCCGCGGGACAGGGACGTGGTATGGCTACACCTTC
TRBJ1-5,NA,TRBD1,TRBV5-8,CASRLDRLSNQPQHF,TGTGCCAGCAGGTTGGACAGGCTAAGCAATCAGCCCCAGCATTTT
TRBJ2-1,NA,NA,TRBV5-1,CASSLTLISYNEQFF,TGCGCCAGCAGCCTAACTCTGATCTCCTACAATGAGCAGTTCTTC
TRBJ1-6,NA,NA,TRBV18,CASSPQQGGSNSPLHF,TGTGCCAGCTCACCTCAACAGGGTGGGAGTAATTCACCCCTCCACTTT
TRBJ1-6,NA,NA,TRBV6-5,CASSYRPTQTVPLHF,TGTGCCAGCAGTTACCGCCCTACCCAAACCGTACCCCTCCACTTT
TRBJ1-5,NA,NA,TRBV30,CAWSVGQPNQPQHF,TGTGCCTGGAGTGTAGGACAGCCAAATCAGCCCCAGCATTTT
TRBJ1-5,NA,NA,TRBV2,CASSEGYGGAYTNQPQHF,TGTGCCAGCAGTGAAGGGTACGGGGGGGCGTACACCAATCAGCCCCAGCATTTT
TRBJ1-2,NA,TRBD1,TRBV28,CASSLGGQGVPIGYTF,TGTGCCAGCAGTTTAGGGGGACAGGGGGTCCCTATAGGCTACACCTTC
TRBJ2-6,NA,NA,TRBV7-9,CASSRMWGHGANVLTF,TGTGCCAGCAGCCGGATGTGGGGCCATGGGGCCAACGTCCTGACTTTC
TRBJ1-3,NA,TRBD1,TRBV28,CASSSQGGQGAGNTIYF,TGTGCCAGCAGTTCGCAGGGGGGACAGGGGGCTGGAAACACCATATATTTT
TRBJ2-3,few,NA,TRBV7-6,CASSFQSTDTQYF,TGTGCCAGCAGCTTCCAGAGCACAGATACGCAGTATTTT
TRBJ1-5,NA,NA,TRBV18,CASSPARNTGRNQPQHF,TGTGCCAGCTCACCCGCCCGGAACACTGGGAGGAATCAGCCCCAGCATTTT
TRBJ2-3,NA,TRBD1,TRBV29-1,CSVADRVGTDTQYF,TGCAGCGTGGCGGACAGGGTAGGGACAGATACGCAGTATTTT
TRBJ1-5,NA,NA,TRBV7-2,CASSSAGADRQPQHF,TGTGCCAGCAGCTCCGCCGGTGCGGATCGTCAGCCCCAGCATTTT
TRBJ2-7,few,TRBD2,TRBV6-6,CASYWAGGRSYEQYF,TGTGCCAGCTACTGGGCGGGAGGTAGGTCCTACGAGCAGTACTTC
TRBJ1-6,few,NA,TRBV12-3/TRBV12-4,CASSWEQNSPLHF,TGTGCCAGTAGTTGGGAGCAGAATTCACCCCTCCACTTT
TRBJ1-3,NA,NA,TRBV28,CASSSPGGGSGNTIYF,TGTGCCAGCAGTTCACCCGGGGGGGGATCTGGAAACACCATATATTTT
TRBJ1-1,once,NA,TRBV5-1,CASGPGVSNTEAFF,TGCGCCAGCGGACCGGGGGTATCGAACACTGAAGCTTTCTTT
TRBJ1-1,NA,NA,TRBV27,CASSVTWNTEAFF,TGTGCCAGCAGCGTAACATGGAACACTGAAGCTTTCTTT
TRBJ2-3,NA,NA,TRBV30,CAWRGLLGGPFAVDTQYF,TGTGCCTGGAGGGGCTTACTTGGAGGGCCGTTCGCGGTAGATACGCAGTATTTT
TRBJ1-4,NA,TRBD1,TRBV19,CASSIPGTGDEKLFF,TGTGCCAGTAGTATACCCGGGACAGGGGATGAAAAACTGTTTTTT
TRBJ1-2,NA,NA,TRBV7-2,CASSSSAMMEGYTF,TGTGCCAGCAGCTCATCGGCCATGATGGAGGGCTACACCTTC
TRBJ2-1,NA,NA,TRBV4-3,CASSHGSHNEQFF,TGCGCCAGCAGCCACGGGTCACACAATGAGCAGTTCTTC
TRBJ1-1,NA,NA,TRBV29-1,CSVAGNLGNTEAFF,TGCAGCGTTGCGGGGAACCTGGGGAACACTGAAGCTTTCTTT
TRBJ1-1,NA,NA,TRBV19,CASSISVRTEAFF,TGTGCCAGTAGTATATCTGTGAGGACTGAAGCTTTCTTT
TRBJ2-3,NA,NA,TRBV24-1,CATSDDYPSTDTQYF,TGTGCCACCAGTGATGACTATCCTAGCACAGATACGCAGTATTTT
TRBJ2-3,NA,NA,TRBV11-1,CASSLFRGKAQYF,TGTGCCAGCAGCTTATTCCGGGGAAAGGCCCAGTATTTT
TRBJ1-1,NA,NA,TRBV6-5,CASSPNGQARGEAFF,TGTGCCAGCAGTCCGAACGGCCAGGCCCGCGGGGAAGCTTTCTTT
TRBJ2-3,NA,NA,TRBV5-1,CASSTNGMGDTQYF,TGCGCCAGCAGCACGAACGGGATGGGAGATACGCAGTATTTT
TRBJ1-1,NA,NA,TRBV11-3,CASSTTGNTEAFF,TGTGCCAGCAGCACGACAGGGAACACTGAAGCTTTCTTT
TRBJ1-1,NA,NA,TRBV7-2,CASSLDGRDTEAFF,TGTGCCAGCAGCTTAGATGGCAGGGACACTGAAGCTTTCTTT
TRBJ1-4,NA,NA,TRBV5-1,CASSLDGATNEKLFF,TGCGCCAGCAGCTTGGATGGAGCAACTAATGAAAAACTGTTTTTT